The 9 T cell receptor beta chains below all came from one sample that was sequenced in a study of cytomegalovirus exposure and HLA in healthy donors. The PCR contained 60 Vbeta and 13 Jbeta primers. Data came from immunoSEQ multiplex PCR; TCRdb stores just in-frame clones and leaves some out. Found here are some 50,000 clones, around 68% of them singletons; the top ten hold approximately 6%. Specimen: PBMCs. The origin of the receptors is a young man in good health and CMV-seronegative.

V and J are TRBV15 and TRBJ2-4; no clear D gene. In germline, CDR1 is LNHNV, CDR2 YYDKDF (reference sequence). The CDR3 contains 15 residues. V shed 1 base and J shed 3 bases, with 10 bases lying between them. The CDR3 DNA follows: TGTGCCACCAGCAGAGGGTCGATAGTCAAAAACATTCAGTACTTC. It codes for CATSRGSIVKNIQYF.

This sequence joins TRBV29-1 and TRBJ1-1; a possible D gene is TRBD1 (6 bases). Deletions cut 5 bases from V and 7 bases from J, with 11 bases between. The CDR3 consists of 11 residues. Per germline, CDR1 SQVTM and CDR2 ANQGSEA. DNA for the CDR3: TGCAGCGTTTTGACAGGTCGTGAAGCTTTCTTT. It is translated as CSVLTGREAFF. Combining the CDR3 with reference TRBV29-1 and TRBJ1-1 gives the whole variable domain SAVISQKPSRDICQRGTSLTIQCQVDSQVTMMFWYRQQPGQSLTLIATANQGSEATYESGFVIDKFPISRPNLTFSTLTVSNMSPEDSSIYLCSVLTGREAFFGQGTRLTVV.

The chain recombines TRBV19 with TRBJ1-4, with TRBD1 as a possible D gene (6 bases). Looked up from germline, CDR1 is LNHDA and CDR2 is SQIVND (reference sequence). This CDR3 comprises 14 residues. Trimming shortened V by 6 bases and J by 8 bases, and 16 bases separated the two germline ends. CDR3 bases: TGTGCCAGTAGGACGGGGACAAGAGAAGAAAAACTGTTTTTT. It is translated as CASRTGTREEKLFF. Full variable domain (missing parts from reference TRBV19 and TRBJ1-4): DGGITQSPKYLFRKEGQNVTLSCEQNLNHDAMYWYRQDPGQGLRLIYYSQIVNDFQKGDIAEGYSVSREKKESFPLTVTSAQKNPTAFYLCASRTGTREEKLFFGSGTQLSVL.

The CDR3: CASSLVAGVNTGELFF. CDR3 nucleotide sequence: TGTGCCAGCAGCTTAGTAGCGGGAGTGAACACCGGGGAGCTGTTTTTT. V usage is TRBV7-2 and J usage is TRBJ2-2, with 9 bases aligning to TRBD2. There are 16 residues in the CDR3. V dropped 1 base and J dropped 1; count of bases not matched to a gene: 1. In germline, CDR1 is SGHTA, CDR2 FQGNSA. Using reference TRBV7-2 and TRBJ2-2 for the parts outside the CDR3, the full variable domain is GAGVSQSPSNKVTEKGKDVELRCDPISGHTALYWYRQSLGQGLEFLIYFQGNSAPDKSGLPSDRFSAERTGGSVSTLTIQRTQQEDSAVYLCASSLVAGVNTGELFFGEGSRLTVL.

J is TRBJ2-3 and V is TRBV7-9; D possibly corresponds to TRBD2 (5 bases). V was clipped by 9 bases and J by 6 bases, with 19 bases between them. Germline lookup yields CDR1 SEHNR and CDR2 FQNEAQ (reference sequence). This CDR3 region has 14 residues. CDR3 in DNA: TGTGCCAGTTCGCCGGGGATGAGTTCGGATACGCAGTATTTT. Residues: CASSPGMSSDTQYF.

This chain uses TRBV7-9 with TRBJ1-2, with 9 bases matching TRBD1. Germline loops: CDR1 SEHNR, CDR2 FQNEAQ (reference sequence). V lost 6 bases to trimming and J lost 8 bases; unmatched junction nucleotides: 13. This CDR3 is built from 15 residues. CDR3 sequence reads: CASRPPRDREGGYTF. The DNA for the CDR3 is TGTGCCAGCAGACCCCCCCGGGACAGGGAAGGGGGCTACACCTTC.

The chain has TRBV30 and TRBJ1-1; 7 bases map to TRBD1. Unmatched junction bases numbered 8, after V lost 3 bases and J lost 7 bases. The CDR3 extends over 13 amino acids. Germline lookup yields CDR1 GTSNPN and CDR2 SVGIG (reference sequence). The CDR3 DNA sequence: TGTGCCTGGAGCAAGGCACAGGGGCATGAAGCTTTCTTT. As protein: CAWSKAQGHEAFF.

By share of the sample, this clone is medium-sized. V and J are TRBV5-5 and TRBJ2-1, with TRBD2 matching 10 bases. This CDR3 is built from 15 residues. Germline CDR1 and CDR2: SGHKS and YYEKEE (reference sequence). V shed 3 bases and J 7 bases; nucleotides not matched to a gene: 7. CDR3 residues: CASSSLLAGVNEQFF. CDR3 nucleotide sequence: TGTGCCAGCAGCTCGCTTCTAGCGGGAGTTAATGAGCAGTTCTTC.

The chain combines TRBV7-6 with TRBJ2-1; unclear D gene. Germline CDR1 reads SGHVS; CDR2 reads FNYEAQ. V shed 1 base and J shed 8 bases, with 9 bases lying between them. There are 13 residues in the CDR3. CDR3 in amino acids: CASSLGEPHEQFF. CDR3 DNA: TGTGCCAGCAGCTTAGGAGAGCCTCATGAGCAGTTCTTC.